Listed below are T cell receptor beta chains from one sample, sequenced in a study of T cells in Graves' hyperthyroidism and ophthalmopathy. TCRdb called the multiplex PCR reads again in MiXCR, with one record for every CDR3 protein. This table holds about 520,000 distinct CDR3 sequences, roughly a quarter found once. Sequencing input: blood. The receptor source for this set is a woman in her thirties with Graves' ophthalmopathy. Both conserved end residues are part of each CDR3. The D gene is left open where the match is weak. Clone size is shown for a subset of rows, as once, few, many or a class of expanded clone.

V gene	clone size	J gene	D gene	CDR3 DNA	CDR3 protein
TRBV19	few	TRBJ2-7	TRBD1	TGTGCCAGTAGTACCGCTCGGGACAGCTACGAGCAGTACTTC	CASSTARDSYEQYF
TRBV5-1	many	TRBJ2-2	.	TGCGCCAGCAGCTTGGGGAACCGCGGGGAGCTGTTTTTT	CASSLGNRGELFF
TRBV28	many	TRBJ2-7	TRBD1	TGTGCCAGCAGTTTATCTTACAGGGGGCCTGGGGAGCAGTACTTC	CASSLSYRGPGEQYF
TRBV12-3/TRBV12-4	.	TRBJ1-2	.	TGTGCCAGCAGTCCCCCCTGGGCGGGAGGCTACACCTTC	CASSPPWAGGYTF
TRBV12-3/TRBV12-4	.	TRBJ2-5	.	TGTGCCAGCAGTTTATTGGCAGGGAAAGAGACCCAGTACTTC	CASSLLAGKETQYF
TRBV6-1	many	TRBJ2-7	.	TGTGCCAGCAGTCCTCGGACAAGCTCCTACGAGCAGTACTTC	CASSPRTSSYEQYF
TRBV5-1	.	TRBJ1-6	.	TGCGCCAGCAGCTTGGCAGGGTATTCACCCCTCCACTTT	CASSLAGYSPLHF
TRBV12-3/TRBV12-4	.	TRBJ2-3	.	TGTGCCAGCAGGACGGGAGTCCCAGATACGCAGTATTTT	CASRTGVPDTQYF
TRBV7-8	many	TRBJ1-3	.	TGTGCCAGCAGCTTAATCTCAGGGCTTGGAAACACCATATATTTT	CASSLISGLGNTIYF
TRBV4-2	many	TRBJ1-2	.	TGTGCCAGCAGCCAAGTTGGAGGAGGCTACACCTTC	CASSQVGGGYTF
TRBV5-1	many	TRBJ1-1	.	TGCGCCAGCAGCTTGGATGTAGAGAACACTGAAGCTTTCTTT	CASSLDVENTEAFF
TRBV28	few	TRBJ1-1	.	TGTGCCAGCAGTGATCCCCTGGACACTGAAGCTTTCTTT	CASSDPLDTEAFF
TRBV29-1	few	TRBJ2-4	.	TGCAGCGTTGGATCCGCGGAAAACATTCAGTACTTC	CSVGSAENIQYF
TRBV2	.	TRBJ2-4	.	TGTGCCAGCAGAGAGAAAAACATTCAGTACTTC	CASREKNIQYF
TRBV19	few	TRBJ1-2	TRBD1	TGTGCCAGTAGTTTCTGGACAGGGGAATGGGCCATTTGGGTTTATGGCTACACCTTC	CASSFWTGEWAIWVYGYTF
TRBV10-3	many	TRBJ1-5	TRBD1	TGTGCCTCTGACAGGGGGTCCCCCCTCAACAATCAGCCCCAGCATTTT	CASDRGSPLNNQPQHF
TRBV7-2	.	TRBJ1-2	.	TGTGCCAGCAGCTTGAGGGGACTGGGGTACACCTTC	CASSLRGLGYTF
TRBV5-1	many	TRBJ2-7	.	TGCGCCAGCAGCTTTCCGGGAAGCTCCTACGAGCAGTACTTC	CASSFPGSSYEQYF
TRBV12-3/TRBV12-4	.	TRBJ2-5	.	TGTGCCAGCAGTTCAGACTTTAGGGAAGAGACCCAGTACTTC	CASSSDFREETQYF
TRBV3-1	many	TRBJ1-1	.	TGTGCCAGCAGCCAAGGTGGGTCAACAGGGACAGCTTTCTTT	CASSQGGSTGTAFF
TRBV20-1	once	TRBJ2-7	.	TGCAGTGCTAGTCCTGGAGGGACCCCCTACGAGCAGTACTTC	CSASPGGTPYEQYF
TRBV24-1	many	TRBJ2-5	.	TGTGCCACCAGTGGAGGGGTGGGGCCGTTCCGGGAGACCCAGTACTTC	CATSGGVGPFRETQYF
TRBV14	many	TRBJ1-1	.	TGTGCCAGCAGCCAAGGACGATTTAGGACTGAAGCTTTCTTT	CASSQGRFRTEAFF
TRBV6-5	few	TRBJ1-6	.	TGTGCCAGCAGTTACTCGATTCCGAGCGGTAATTCACCCCTCCACTTT	CASSYSIPSGNSPLHF
TRBV20-1	many	TRBJ2-7	.	TGCAGTGCTAGAGGCCAGGACGACGAGCAGTACTTC	CSARGQDDEQYF
TRBV6-1	once	TRBJ1-5	TRBD1	TGTGCCAGCCGGACAGGGGATAGTCAGCCCCAGCATTTT	CASRTGDSQPQHF
TRBV7-9	.	TRBJ1-1	.	TGTGCCAGCAGCTTAGGGCCAGGGTCGAACACTGAAGCTTTCTTT	CASSLGPGSNTEAFF
TRBV20-1	many	TRBJ2-5	.	TGCAGTGCTAGAGATCCCGGACGGCTACAAGAGACCCAGTACTTC	CSARDPGRLQETQYF
TRBV5-4	many	TRBJ2-5	.	TGTGCCTTTTACGAGGGGGGGGGATTGGGAGAGACCCAGTACTTC	CAFYEGGGLGETQYF
TRBV4-1	many	TRBJ2-5	TRBD1	TGCGCCAGCAGCCAATGGACAGGAGAGACCCAGTACTTC	CASSQWTGETQYF
TRBV27	many	TRBJ2-6	.	TGTGCCAGCAGTCGGATGTTTAGGGCGTCTGGGGCCAACGTCCTGACTTTC	CASSRMFRASGANVLTF
TRBV9	many	TRBJ1-2	TRBD1	TGTGCCAGCAGCGCCAGGGGGTCCGGCTACACCTTC	CASSARGSGYTF
TRBV5-1	many	TRBJ1-1	.	TGTGCCAGCAGCCTCGGGAGAAACACTGAAGCTTTCTTT	CASSLGRNTEAFF
TRBV4-1	few	TRBJ2-7	.	TGCGCCAGCAGCCATCCGAGGGGGGGTTCCTCCTACGAGCAGTACTTC	CASSHPRGGSSYEQYF
TRBV4-1	.	TRBJ1-5	.	TGCGCCAGCAGCCAAGACCCGACTCAGCCCCAGCATTTT	CASSQDPTQPQHF
TRBV20-1	many	TRBJ2-5	TRBD2	TGCAGTGCCAGGACTAGGGTCATGGAGACCCAGTACTTC	CSARTRVMETQYF
TRBV29-1	many	TRBJ1-1	TRBD1	TGCAGCGTAAACAGGGGGGAAACTGAAGCTTTCTTT	CSVNRGETEAFF
TRBV24-1	.	TRBJ1-5	.	TGTGCCACCAGTGACAACAGGAAGGGCAATCAGCCCCAGCATTTT	CATSDNRKGNQPQHF
TRBV11-1	many	TRBJ1-1	.	TGTGCCAGCAGCTTACATGCAGAGATGAACACTGAAGCTTTCTTT	CASSLHAEMNTEAFF
TRBV6-2/TRBV6-3	.	TRBJ2-5	TRBD1	TGTGCCAGCAGTTACTCCCACCGGGACAGGGGGAAGGGAAGAGCGGAGACCCAGTACTTC	CASSYSHRDRGKGRAETQYF
TRBV20-1	once	TRBJ2-3	TRBD2	TGCAGTGCTAGAGATGGGACTAGTGGTGTAGATACGCAGTATTTT	CSARDGTSGVDTQYF
TRBV28	.	TRBJ1-2	.	TGTGCCAGCAGCCTATGGGTCGGGTTTTTTGGCTACACCTTC	CASSLWVGFFGYTF
TRBV3-1	many	TRBJ1-5	TRBD1	TGTGCCAGCAGCCAAGAGCAAGACAGGGGTCAGCCCCAGCATTTT	CASSQEQDRGQPQHF
TRBV20-1	many	TRBJ2-3	.	TGCAGTGCTAAGGGCCCCCGACTCGGACTAGATACGCAGTATTTT	CSAKGPRLGLDTQYF
TRBV4-1	many	TRBJ1-3	.	TGCGCCAGCAGCTCTCCGACAGGCTCTGGAAACACCATATATTTT	CASSSPTGSGNTIYF
TRBV27	many	TRBJ1-1	.	TGTGCCAGCAGTCTAAGGACAGTCGGGAACACTGAAGCTTTCTTT	CASSLRTVGNTEAFF
TRBV6-5	.	TRBJ2-5	TRBD2	TGTGCCAGCAGACTCGGGACTAGCGGGGGGAGGACCCAGTACTTC	CASRLGTSGGRTQYF
TRBV4-3	many	TRBJ1-2	.	TGCGCCAGCAGCCAAGATGTCGGGCAGGGCAGCTACACCTTC	CASSQDVGQGSYTF
TRBV29-1	.	TRBJ1-1	.	TGCAGCGTTGGCTATTCTTCAGGGGTGAACACTGAAGCTTTCTTT	CSVGYSSGVNTEAFF
TRBV11-1	many	TRBJ1-1	.	TGTGCCAGCAGCTTAGTAGGGAGGTACCGCCAGAGGGACACTGAAGCTTTCTTT	CASSLVGRYRQRDTEAFF
TRBV27	few	TRBJ2-7	TRBD1	TGTGCCAGCAGTTTTTCGGACAGGGGCTACGAGCAGTACTTC	CASSFSDRGYEQYF